Below, one T cell receptor (beta chain) is given with its context. Some clones are missing from TCRdb's copy, which holds only in-frame ones; the method was immunoSEQ multiplex PCR. The data show a few hundred thousand clones, about 90% seen once. Trimming cost V 3 bases and J 2 bases; bases outside gene matches: 8. This CDR3 comprises 18 residues. Germline-derived CDR1 and CDR2 are SGDLS and YYNGEE. This entry belongs to a study of cytomegalovirus exposure and HLA in healthy donors. Source material: PBMCs. This TCR was recovered from a woman under 40 in good health and CMV-seronegative. The V and J genes are TRBV9 and TRBJ2-7, with 16 bases that match TRBD2. CDR3 DNA: TGTGCCAGCAGCGCAGGACCCGGGACTAGCGGGAGGGCCTACGAGCAGTACTTC. This gives the protein CASSAGPGTSGRAYEQYF. The full variable domain, with the rest looked up from reference TRBV9 and TRBJ2-7, is DSGVTQTPKHLITATGQRVTLRCSPRSGDLSVYWYQQSLDQGLQFLIQYYNGEERAKGNILERFSAQQFPDLHSELNLSSLELGDSALYFCASSAGPGTSGRAYEQYFGPGTRLTVT.